The 21 T cell receptor beta chains listed next were all sequenced from one sample in a study of cytomegalovirus exposure and HLA in healthy donors. PCR involved 60 Vbeta and 13 Jbeta primers. Generated by immunoSEQ multiplex PCR, the TCRdb table keeps only in-frame clones and is missing some. The sample includes 150,000 to 200,000 clones, approximately 71% of them seen just once. The material sequenced was PBMCs. These receptors all stem from a man in his thirties or forties in good health and CMV-seropositive.

V and J are TRBV6-1 and TRBJ1-4, with TRBD1 matching 8 bases. The trim removed 6 bases at V and 8 bases at J, leaving 11 bases unmatched. The germline CDR1 and CDR2 sequences are MNHNS and SASEGT. The CDR3 is 15 residues long. This CDR3 is CASSPVQGVGEKLFF. In nucleotides, the CDR3 is TGTGCCAGCAGCCCGGTACAGGGGGTAGGGGAAAAACTGTTTTTT.

This rearrangement joins TRBV5-1 to TRBJ1-4; D is possibly TRBD1 (6 bases). V was shortened by 2 bases and J by 7 bases, with 12 bases between the two germline ends. The CDR3 contains 14 residues. The germline V gene encodes CDR1 SGHRS and CDR2 YFSETQ. The CDR3 nucleotides are TGCGCCAGCAGCTTACAGGGAGACGGTGAAAAACTGTTTTTT. Translating it yields CASSLQGDGEKLFF.

V and J are TRBV6-5 and TRBJ2-5; 8 nucleotides match TRBD2. Germline V CDR1 and CDR2: MNHEY, SVGAGI. This CDR3 comprises 16 residues. V trimming: 2 bases; J trimming: 4 bases; junction bases outside the gene matches: 9. The CDR3 coding sequence is TGTGCCAGCAGTTACGCCGGGACTAGAATAGCAGAGACCCAGTACTTC. Amino acids: CASSYAGTRIAETQYF.

The chain employs TRBV30 and TRBJ2-2, with 9 bases that match TRBD1. The trim removed 7 bases at V and 5 bases at J, leaving 5 bases unmatched. The CDR3 is 13 residues long. Germline CDR1 is GTSNPN and CDR2 is SVGIG (reference sequence). This chain's CDR3 is CAFRDRETGELFF. For the CDR3, the DNA is TGTGCCTTCCGGGACAGGGAAACCGGGGAGCTGTTTTTT.

The chain uses TRBV6-5 and TRBJ2-3; 9 nucleotides align to TRBD2. V trimming: 6 bases; J trimming: 1 base; junction bases outside the gene matches: 2. The germline V gene has CDR1 MNHEY and CDR2 SVGAGI. The CDR3 has 14 residues. DNA of the CDR3: TGTGCCAGCAGGACTAGCGGCCGCACAGATACGCAGTATTTT. The encoded protein is CASRTSGRTDTQYF.

This chain connects TRBV6-5 to TRBJ1-2; 8 positions agree with TRBD1. CDR3 length equals 14 residues. Losses at the gene ends were 2 bases for V and 3 bases for J; bases not matched to a gene: 2. The V gene's germline CDR1 is MNHEY and CDR2 SVGAGI. CDR3 region: CASSYRQGYYGYTF. Here the CDR3 DNA reads TGTGCCAGCAGTTACCGACAGGGGTACTATGGCTACACCTTC.

The chain joins TRBV2 to TRBJ2-1, with D perhaps matching TRBD2 (6 bases). The CDR3 sequence is 14 residues long. With 2 bases removed from V and 16 bases from J, the gap between germline ends came to 21 bases. Germline V lookup: CDR1 SNHLY, CDR2 FYNNEI. Here the CDR3 DNA reads TGTGCCAGCAGTGAAAAGTTGGGGTGGGAGGCCCCCTTCTTC. Translated, it gives CASSEKLGWEAPFF.

V gene TRBV9 combines with J gene TRBJ1-2; 7 bases match TRBD1. Germline V gene sequence: CDR1 SGDLS, CDR2 YYNGEE. This CDR3 spans 15 amino acids. J was trimmed by 5 bases and V by 0 bases; bases with no gene match: 7. The CDR3 loop reads CASSVEGAGSYGYTF. CDR3 DNA sequence: TGTGCCAGCAGCGTAGAGGGGGCTGGCTCATATGGCTACACCTTC. The whole variable domain, filled in from reference TRBV9 and TRBJ1-2, reads DSGVTQTPKHLITATGQRVTLRCSPRSGDLSVYWYQQSLDQGLQFLIQYYNGEERAKGNILERFSAQQFPDLHSELNLSSLELGDSALYFCASSVEGAGSYGYTFGSGTRLTVV.

The chain links TRBV13 to TRBJ1-1; D gene ambiguous. The V end lost 2 bases, the J end lost 10 bases, and 11 bases lay between the germline ends. CDR3 length: 12 amino acids. Germline lookup yields CDR1 PRHDT and CDR2 FYEKMQ (reference sequence). The CDR3 nucleotides are TGTGCCAGCAGCTTAAGTGCGACAAGAGCTTTCTTT. Amino acids: CASSLSATRAFF. Combining the CDR3 with reference TRBV13 and TRBJ1-1 gives the whole variable domain AAGVIQSPRHLIKEKRETATLKCYPIPRHDTVYWYQQGPGQDPQFLISFYEKMQSDKGSIPDRFSAQQFSDYHSELNMSSLELGDSALYFCASSLSATRAFFGQGTRLTVV.

V and J are TRBV9 and TRBJ2-7; D is ambiguous. The CDR3 is 14 residues long. Trimming cost V 0 bases and J 2 bases, with 9 bases left between them. Per the germline V gene, CDR1 is SGDLS and CDR2 is YYNGEE. The CDR3 region is CASSVGSQTYEQYF. The CDR3, as DNA: TGTGCCAGCAGCGTAGGGAGTCAGACCTACGAGCAGTACTTC.

This chain uses TRBV28 with TRBJ2-5, with a weak D call TRBD2 (7 bases). Germline CDR1 and CDR2: MDHEN and SYDVKM. The CDR3 sequence is 15 residues long. Trimming took 5 bases from V and 3 from J, leaving 16 bases between them. CDR3 in DNA: TGTGCCAGCAGTCCACCAGGGGCGGGGGAAGAGACCCAGTACTTC. Translated, it gives CASSPPGAGEETQYF.

The table lists this clone with a count of one. The chain carries TRBV28 and TRBJ2-7, with D possibly TRBD2 on 7 matching bases. The CDR3 is 14 amino acids. The germline V gene has CDR1 MDHEN and CDR2 SYDVKM. V was shortened by 6 bases and J by 6 bases, with 18 bases between the two germline ends. DNA for the CDR3: TGTGCCAGCAGCATGGGGGGGCCTATTGGCGAGCAGTACTTC. Translated: CASSMGGPIGEQYF.

This chain uses TRBV4-1 with TRBJ1-5, with D possibly TRBD1 on 6 matching bases. V shed 1 base and J shed 2 bases, with 12 bases lying between them. CDR3 size: 16 residues. Per germline, CDR1 MGHRA and CDR2 YSYEKL. CDR3 region: CASSQAYRVGNQPQHF. As DNA, the CDR3 is TGCGCCAGCAGCCAAGCTTACAGGGTTGGCAATCAGCCCCAGCATTTT.

This clone was found a few times. CDR3: CASSMLQGITEAFF. CDR3 DNA: TGTGCCAGTAGTATGCTCCAGGGGATCACTGAAGCTTTCTTT. The chain recombines TRBV19 with TRBJ1-1; D is perhaps TRBD1 (6 bases). Deletions cut 3 bases from V and 4 bases from J, with 12 bases between. This CDR3 contains 14 residues. The germline V gene has CDR1 LNHDA and CDR2 SQIVND (reference sequence). Variable domain in full (rest from reference TRBV19 and TRBJ1-1): DGGITQSPKYLFRKEGQNVTLSCEQNLNHDAMYWYRQDPGQGLRLIYYSQIVNDFQKGDIAEGYSVSREKKESFPLTVTSAQKNPTAFYLCASSMLQGITEAFFGQGTRLTVV.

The rearrangement joins TRBV19 to TRBJ2-7; 10 nucleotides align to TRBD2. Trimming cost V 3 bases and J 5 bases; bases outside gene matches: 7. This CDR3 contains 15 residues. Germline V lookup: CDR1 LNHDA, CDR2 SQIVND (reference sequence). CDR3 residues: CASSIQAGGPNEQYF. The CDR3, as DNA: TGTGCCAGTAGTATCCAAGCGGGAGGGCCGAACGAGCAGTACTTC. The variable domain in full, with the rest retrieved from reference TRBV19 and TRBJ2-7, is DGGITQSPKYLFRKEGQNVTLSCEQNLNHDAMYWYRQDPGQGLRLIYYSQIVNDFQKGDIAEGYSVSREKKESFPLTVTSAQKNPTAFYLCASSIQAGGPNEQYFGPGTRLTVT.

The chain links TRBV11-2 to TRBJ2-7, with TRBD2 as a possible D gene (6 bases). The V end lost 1 base, the J end lost 6 bases, and 19 bases lay between the germline ends. The germline V gene encodes CDR1 SGHAT and CDR2 FQNNGV. This CDR3 has 16 residues. The CDR3: CASSLVKDLGRFEQYF. The CDR3 bases are TGTGCCAGCAGCTTAGTAAAGGATCTCGGGAGATTCGAGCAGTACTTC.

The rearrangement uses TRBV2 and TRBJ2-1; the D gene is possibly TRBD2 (6 bases). CDR3 size: 16 residues. In germline, CDR1 is SNHLY, CDR2 FYNNEI. Trimming removed 1 base from V and 9 bases from J, with 19 bases in between. CDR3 nucleotide sequence: TGTGCCAGCAGTGAAGGTATACGAACCGGGGGAGGTGAGCAGTTCTTC. This encodes CASSEGIRTGGGEQFF.

The J gene is TRBJ2-1, the V gene TRBV5-5; perhaps TRBD2 as D (6 bases). From germline, CDR1 is SGHKS and CDR2 YYEKEE (reference sequence). V was cut by 2 bases and J by 0 bases, with 9 bases left in between. CDR3 length: 15 amino acids. The CDR3 coding sequence is TGTGCCAGCAGCTTCGGACTAAGCTCCTACAATGAGCAGTTCTTC. Its protein is CASSFGLSSYNEQFF.

This clone was found a few times. This chain uses TRBV4-1 with TRBJ2-7, with TRBD2 as a possible D gene (5 bases). Trimming shortened V by 2 bases and J by 0 bases, and 14 bases separated the two germline ends. The germline V gene encodes CDR1 MGHRA and CDR2 YSYEKL. There are 16 residues in the CDR3. The DNA of the CDR3 is TGCGCCAGCAGCCAATCCACCTCGGGGAGCTCCTACGAGCAGTACTTC. Its protein is CASSQSTSGSSYEQYF.

This clone occurred a few times. The rearrangement links TRBV5-4 to TRBJ2-7; 10 bases are a match to TRBD1. CDR3 length: 14 amino acids. V dropped 4 bases and J dropped 3; count of bases not matched to a gene: 4. The V gene's germline CDR1 is SGHNT and CDR2 YYREEE (reference sequence). The CDR3 protein is CASSPWTGGYEQYF. CDR3 nucleotides: TGTGCCAGCAGCCCGTGGACAGGGGGCTACGAGCAGTACTTC.

The rearrangement links TRBV6-4 to TRBJ2-1, with 13 bases identical to TRBD2. V was clipped by 6 bases and J by 2 bases; unmatched bases: 4. The length of the CDR3 is 16 residues. Germline CDR1 and CDR2: MRHNA and SNTAGT. CDR3 protein: CASRLTSGGPYNEQFF. Here the CDR3 DNA reads TGTGCCAGCAGGCTGACTAGCGGGGGGCCCTACAATGAGCAGTTCTTC.